One TCR beta chain is described in this entry. Which antigen it targets is not known. No clone much larger than this one lies a single base away; base qualities are absent. One collaborating source in Seattle enrolled patients during active infection and followed them longitudinally through the course of disease. Collaborating institutions collected whole blood in K2EDTA tubes following their own protocols. For TCRbeta analysis, collaborator samples were shipped as frozen whole blood, as isolated PBMCs, or as DNA extracted from either sample type. This record comes from a study of blood T cell repertoires in COVID-19 (dated by TCRdb to the early 2020s). Study-wide context: Collaborator samples came from the United States, Italy and Spain and covered acute and convalescent phases of COVID-19. The material from the prospective study consisted of cDNA or gDNA derived from T cells, B-cell-depleted T cells, or PBMCs. Deeply sampled blood TCRbeta repertoires from subjects exposed to, actively infected with, or recovered from COVID-19 were included in the dataset. The repertoires were made available in a free public database intended to serve as a resource for research on the immune response to SARS-CoV-2. Samples were obtained from the ongoing ImmuneRACE study (first 160 participants) and from roughly 1,300 subjects provided by 6 global collaborators. Nearly every sample came with metadata listing a de-identified subject ID, COVID-19 status, age in years and sex. HLA class I and class II types, where available, came from metadata supplied by the sample provider rather than from assay-based typing.

The germline V gene encodes CDR1 SGHRS and CDR2 YFSETQ. Germline trimming: 3 bases from V, 4 bases from J; junction bases outside gene matches: 4. The CDR3 contains 15 residues, cysteine and phenylalanine counted. The only DNA kept is the CDR3, 45 bases in frame from the first base. Overall study outcomes, separate from this receptor: Clinical and demographic metadata were provided uncurated, with the amount varying by source and participant.

The immunoSEQ Assay, a bias-controlled multiplex PCR, was used to amplify TCRbeta CDR3 regions from genomic DNA. Concerning the study's data processing: Nucleated cell counts per sample were estimated from amplification of reference gene primers within the assay. Sequence reads were collapsed and filtered to measure the absolute abundance of every unique TCRbeta CDR3 rearrangement. For each sample, productive Simpson clonality was calculated as the square root of Simpson's diversity index across productive rearrangements. What TCRdb holds here is the immuneACCESS table cut down to in-frame rearrangements. Part of the clones is not present; checked against another copy, under half of the missing clones reflect an unresolved V gene, and the others are unexplained. For V, J and clone size, that table is used; D and trimming come from the DNA. This sample holds nearly 110,000 clones; roughly four fifths were observed only once. 6.2% of the sample lies in the top ten.

The clonotype comes from an older man with COVID-19, enrolled during active disease. The chain links TRBV5-1 with TRBJ1-1, with 12 middle bases fitting TRBD1. The source material was peripheral blood. For the CDR3, the sequence is CASSWGQGAGTEAFF. The nucleotides are TGCGCCAGCAGCTGGGGACAGGGGGCTGGCACTGAAGCTTTCTTT.